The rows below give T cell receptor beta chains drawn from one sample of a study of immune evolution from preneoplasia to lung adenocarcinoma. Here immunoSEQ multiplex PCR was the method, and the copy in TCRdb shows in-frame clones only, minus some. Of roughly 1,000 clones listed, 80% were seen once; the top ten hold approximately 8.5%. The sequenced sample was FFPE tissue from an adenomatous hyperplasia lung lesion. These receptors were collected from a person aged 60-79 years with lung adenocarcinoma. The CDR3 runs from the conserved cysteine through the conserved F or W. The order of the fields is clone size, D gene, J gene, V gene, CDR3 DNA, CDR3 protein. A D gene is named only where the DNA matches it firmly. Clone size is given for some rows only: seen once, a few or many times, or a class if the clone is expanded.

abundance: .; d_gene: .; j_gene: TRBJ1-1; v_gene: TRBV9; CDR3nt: TGTGCCAGCAGCTCCTGGGGGGACACTGAAGCTTTCTTT; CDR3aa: CASSSWGDTEAFF
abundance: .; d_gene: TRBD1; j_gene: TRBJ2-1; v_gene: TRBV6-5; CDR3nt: TGTGCCAGCAGTTACTCTTTAGACAGGGTAAACAATGAGCAGTTCTTC; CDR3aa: CASSYSLDRVNNEQFF
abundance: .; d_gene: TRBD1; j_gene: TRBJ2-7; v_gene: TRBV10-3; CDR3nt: TGTGCCATCAGTGAGGCCGGGACAGGCGCCTACGAGCAGTACTTC; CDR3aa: CAISEAGTGAYEQYF
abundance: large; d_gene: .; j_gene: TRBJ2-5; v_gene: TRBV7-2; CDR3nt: TGTGCCAGCAAAGGGGCACTCCCCCAAGAGACCCAGTACTTC; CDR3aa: CASKGALPQETQYF
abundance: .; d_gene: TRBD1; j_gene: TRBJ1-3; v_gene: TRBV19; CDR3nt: TGTGCCAGCCAGCCTTCGGGACAGATCTCTGGAAACACCATATATTTT; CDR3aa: CASQPSGQISGNTIYF
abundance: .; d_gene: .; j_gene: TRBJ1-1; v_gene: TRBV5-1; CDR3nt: TGCGCCAGCAGCGGACCGAGTGGAGGGGACACTGAAGCTTTCTTT; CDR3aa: CASSGPSGGDTEAFF
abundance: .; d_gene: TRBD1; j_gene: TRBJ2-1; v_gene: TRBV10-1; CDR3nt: TGCGCCAGCAGTGACCAACTGGACAGGACGAAATACAATGAGCAGTTCTTC; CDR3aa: CASSDQLDRTKYNEQFF
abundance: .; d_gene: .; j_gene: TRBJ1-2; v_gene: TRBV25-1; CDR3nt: TGTGCCAGCAGCCCCGGGACAAACTATGGCTACACCTTC; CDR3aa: CASSPGTNYGYTF
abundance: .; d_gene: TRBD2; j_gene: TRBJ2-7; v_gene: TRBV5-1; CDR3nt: TGCTCCAGCAGCAGTCTTCCATTGGGACTAGCGGGCTCCTACTACGAGCAGTACTTC; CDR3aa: CSSSSLPLGLAGSYYEQYF
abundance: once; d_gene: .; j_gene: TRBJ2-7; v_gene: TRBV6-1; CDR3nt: TGTGCCAGCAGTGACGTGGACGGCAGCTCCTACGAGCAGTACTTC; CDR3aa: CASSDVDGSSYEQYF
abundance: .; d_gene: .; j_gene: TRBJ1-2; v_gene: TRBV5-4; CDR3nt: TGTGCCAGCAGCTTGGCCGGGACATCTCGTGGCTACACCTTC; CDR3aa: CASSLAGTSRGYTF
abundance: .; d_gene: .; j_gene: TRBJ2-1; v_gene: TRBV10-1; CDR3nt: TGCGCCAGCAGTGAGTCGAGGTATAGTGAGCAGTTCTTC; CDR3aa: CASSESRYSEQFF
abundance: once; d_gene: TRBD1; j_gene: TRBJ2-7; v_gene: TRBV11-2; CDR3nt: TGTGCCAGCAGACGGACAGGGGGCAGGGAGCAGTACTTC; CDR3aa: CASRRTGGREQYF
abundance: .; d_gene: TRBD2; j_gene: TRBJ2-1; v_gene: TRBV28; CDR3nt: TGTGCCAGCAGTTTATCACTAGCGGGCTACAATGAGCAGTTCTTC; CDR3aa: CASSLSLAGYNEQFF
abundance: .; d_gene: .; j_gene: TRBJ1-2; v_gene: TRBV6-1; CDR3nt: TGTGCCAGCAGTGAAGCGGGGGTAAGGGGCTACATCTTC; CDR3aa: CASSEAGVRGYIF
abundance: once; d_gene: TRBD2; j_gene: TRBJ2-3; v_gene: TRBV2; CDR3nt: TGTGCCAGCAGTGAACCCGGCGGGGGGAACACAGATACGCAGTATTTT; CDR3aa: CASSEPGGGNTDTQYF
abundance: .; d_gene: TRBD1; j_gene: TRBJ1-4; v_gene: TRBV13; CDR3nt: TGTGCCAGCAGCCGCACTCGGGACAGAATTAATGAAAAACTGTTTTTT; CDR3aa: CASSRTRDRINEKLFF
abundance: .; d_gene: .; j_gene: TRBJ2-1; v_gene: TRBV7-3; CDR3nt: TGTGCCAGCAGCTTAGGACTAAGATACAATGAGCAGTTCTTC; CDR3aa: CASSLGLRYNEQFF
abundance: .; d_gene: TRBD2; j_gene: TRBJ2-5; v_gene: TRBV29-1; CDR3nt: TGCAGCGTTGAAGACACGGCGGGAGGGCAGGAGACCCAGTACTTC; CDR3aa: CSVEDTAGGQETQYF
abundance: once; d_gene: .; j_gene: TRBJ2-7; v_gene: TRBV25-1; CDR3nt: TGTGCCAGCAGTGATGATAACAGGTGGAGGCAGTACTTC; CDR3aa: CASSDDNRWRQYF